The sequence of this T cell receptor beta chain was determined in a study of cytomegalovirus exposure and HLA in healthy donors. The primer mix had 60 Vbeta and 13 Jbeta primers. Sequenced by immunoSEQ multiplex PCR; TCRdb stores in-frame clones only, minus some. The data show hundreds of thousands of clones, with about 80% seen just once and around 0.57% held by the top ten. CDR3 length equals 14 residues. Germline V CDR1 and CDR2: MNHNS, SASEGT. Trimming shortened V by 5 bases and J by 2 bases, and 13 bases separated the two germline ends. V usage is TRBV6-1 and J usage is TRBJ2-7; the D gene is possibly TRBD2 (6 bases). The sequence derives from a woman in her forties in good health and CMV-seronegative. Sequencing was done on a sample of PBMCs. CDR3 amino acids: CASSTGLYAYEQYF. In DNA, the CDR3 is TGTGCCAGCAGTACGGGACTTTATGCCTACGAGCAGTACTTC.